This TCR beta chain was retrieved from a study of blood T cell repertoires in COVID-19. Study summary: Italy, Spain and the United States were the sources of the convalescent and acute COVID-19 samples. T cells, B-cell-depleted T cells, or PBMCs supplied cDNA or gDNA.

This clone is a singleton in its sample. The CDR3 has 14 amino acids. V was pared by 0 bases and J by 10 bases, with 10 bases between. Per germline, CDR1 MDHEN and CDR2 SYDVKM. Seattle patients were enrolled while actively infected and followed longitudinally. In the source study's methods: Amplifying reference gene primers gave estimates of nucleated cell counts. TCRdb's table, derived via immunoSEQ multiplex PCR, lists solely in-frame clones and lacks some. V, J and clone size reflect that table, while D and trimming were determined from the DNA. Of roughly 350,000 clones in the sample, about 88% were seen once.

Input material: peripheral blood. The sequence came from a woman in her 70s with COVID-19, enrolled during active disease. The chain carries TRBV28 and TRBJ1-6, with D possibly matching TRBD1 (6 bases). The CDR3 nucleotides read TGTGCCAGCAGTTTATGGGGGGCTGTATCACCCCTCCACTTT. This translates into CASSLWGAVSPLHF.